This TCR beta chain was sequenced during a study of naive and memory T cell subsets. Four PCR rounds used nested alpha and beta constant region primers plus the SP2 primer. TCRdb reanalysed the 5' RACE reads using MiXCR and keeps one entry per CDR3 protein. This table has tens of thousands of distinct CDR3 sequences, around 7.3% appearing once. An oligonucleotide containing a UMI was ligated to the 3' end of TCR cDNA. V dropped 6 bases and J dropped 7 bases, with 11 bases sitting between them. Per the germline V gene, CDR1 is DFQATT and CDR2 is SNEGSKA (reference sequence). The CDR3 length is 11 residues.

The receptor comes from a female donor in good health. The J gene is TRBJ2-3, the V gene TRBV20-1; D remains unclear. The CDR3 sequence: CSAGPRHTQYF. CDR3 DNA sequence: TGCAGTGCCGGGCCCCGGCATACGCAGTATTTT.